These 20 T cell receptor beta chains share one sample of origin, sequenced in a study of shared clonotypes between healthy human individuals. The repertoire was sequenced with immunoSEQ multiplex PCR; TCRdb's copy has only in-frame clones and lacks some. The table has 2 million to 2.5 million clones, 90% to 95% seen once. The sample was naive CD4+ T cells from PBMCs. Subset defined: CD45RA+ positively selected. These receptors were collected from a man aged 18 to 35 in good health. Some clones in this sample may be carry-over from other donors' samples.

The rearrangement links TRBV7-3 to TRBJ2-3; TRBD2 aligns across 8 bases. This CDR3 has 17 residues. Germline V CDR1 and CDR2: SGHTA, FQGTGA. The junction had 12 bases not matched to a gene; V was cut back by 5 bases and J by 2 bases. The CDR3 DNA reads as TGTGCCAGCAGCATACAGCCAGCGGGAGCCACCACAGATACGCAGTATTTT. It yields the protein CASSIQPAGATTDTQYF.

This chain connects TRBV28 to TRBJ1-1; D perhaps matches TRBD1 (6 bases). The V gene's germline CDR1 is MDHEN and CDR2 SYDVKM. This CDR3 has 14 amino acids. V was clipped by 3 bases and J by 3 bases, with 11 bases between them. The CDR3 bases are TGTGCCAGCAGTTTGTCGGGGGCTCACACTGAAGCTTTCTTT. Its translation: CASSLSGAHTEAFF.

About this clone: The same CDR3 is also encoded by other DNA sequences in this sample. This chain links TRBV6-5 with TRBJ2-1, with D unresolved. V gave up 0 bases and J gave up 0 bases, with 9 bases separating them. CDR1 is MNHEY and CDR2 is SVGAGI in the germline V gene. This CDR3 has 16 amino acids. Written as DNA, the CDR3 is TGTGCCAGCAGTTACTCTCCATTGAGCTCCTACAATGAGCAGTTCTTC. It encodes CASSYSPLSSYNEQFF.

The chain combines TRBV6-5 with TRBJ2-7; D is ambiguous. V was cut by 5 bases and J by 5 bases, with 16 bases left in between. Germline V gives CDR1 MNHEY, CDR2 SVGAGI. The length of the CDR3 is 14 residues. The CDR3 DNA follows: TGTGCCAGCAGTAACACGAATAGGGTCCACGAGCAGTACTTC. It translates to CASSNTNRVHEQYF.

This chain joins TRBV18 and TRBJ1-2, with 7 bases lining up with TRBD1. V trimming: 3 bases; J trimming: 8 bases; junction bases outside the gene matches: 12. CDR3 size: 15 residues. CDR1 is KGHSH, CDR2 LQKENI, per germline. CDR3 sequence: CASSPGTEGQKGYTF. CDR3 nucleotides: TGTGCCAGCTCACCGGGGACAGAAGGGCAGAAGGGCTACACCTTC.

V gene TRBV19 combines with J gene TRBJ1-3; 7 nucleotides match TRBD1. V was clipped by 7 bases and J by 5 bases; unmatched bases: 5. The CDR3 length is 13 residues. Germline values: CDR1 LNHDA, CDR2 SQIVND (reference sequence). This CDR3 is CASTKDRRNTIYF. CDR3 bases: TGTGCCAGTACCAAGGACAGGCGAAACACCATATATTTT.

The rearrangement links TRBV28 to TRBJ1-1, with D possibly matching TRBD1 (6 bases). This CDR3 is built from 11 residues. The V end was cut by 5 bases, the J end by 10 bases, with 11 bases between. Germline-derived CDR1 and CDR2 are MDHEN and SYDVKM. The DNA for the CDR3 is TGTGCCAGCAGTCGGACAGTATCAGCTTTCTTT. It translates to CASSRTVSAFF. Full variable domain (outside the CDR3, taken from reference TRBV28 and TRBJ1-1): DVKVTQSSRYLVKRTGEKVFLECVQDMDHENMFWYRQDPGLGLRLIYFSYDVKMKEKGDIPEGYSVSREKKERFSLILESASTNQTSMYLCASSRTVSAFFGQGTRLTVV.

The chain recombines TRBV28 with TRBJ2-2; either TRBD1 or TRBD2 may supply D (6 bases each). Trimming took off 7 bases at V and 4 bases at J, with 16 bases between the two ends. Per the germline V gene, CDR1 is MDHEN and CDR2 is SYDVKM. The CDR3 length is 15 residues. The CDR3: CASNWGARSTGELFF. The CDR3 nucleotides are TGTGCCAGCAACTGGGGGGCCCGGAGCACCGGGGAGCTGTTTTTT.

The rearrangement uses TRBV4-3 and TRBJ2-7, with D tentatively TRBD1 (5 bases). The CDR3 is made up of 15 amino acids. Deletions cut 0 bases from V and 3 bases from J, with 12 bases between. Germline CDR1 and CDR2: LGHNA and YSLEER. The CDR3 spells CASSQDIRGFYEQYF. Written as DNA, the CDR3 is TGCGCCAGCAGCCAAGATATTAGGGGCTTCTACGAGCAGTACTTC.

The chain carries TRBV7-2 and TRBJ1-1; D is uncertain. The germline CDR1 and CDR2 sequences are SGHTA and FQGNSA. The CDR3 is 14 residues long. The V gene lost 3 bases and the J gene lost 1 base, with 9 bases spanning the gap. This CDR3 is CASSLLRRNTEAFF. Here the CDR3 DNA reads TGTGCCAGCAGCTTGCTCAGGAGGAACACTGAAGCTTTCTTT.

With respect to this clone: Mismatch with germline at one junction end may stem from a read error. The chain joins TRBV29-1 to TRBJ1-2; D remains unclear. The germline CDR1 and CDR2 sequences are SQVTM and ANQGSEA. The CDR3 sequence is 11 residues long. The chain's CDR3 is CSVTWRDGHTF. For the CDR3, the DNA is TGCAGCGTTACGTGGCGGGATGGCCACACCTTC.

The rearrangement uses TRBV4-3 and TRBJ1-1; 11 bases align to TRBD1. Germline values: CDR1 LGHNA, CDR2 YSLEER. The CDR3 consists of 16 residues. The V gene end was trimmed by 1 base and the J gene end by 4 bases; junction bases not matched to a gene: 5. DNA for the CDR3: TGCGCCAGCAGCCAAGTCGGACAGGGGGCCGGCACTGAAGCTTTCTTT. It translates to CASSQVGQGAGTEAFF.

The rearrangement joins TRBV4-1 to TRBJ1-1; D ambiguous. The CDR3 contains 13 residues. The germline V and J ends were trimmed by 1 base and 7 bases, with 10 bases remaining between them. Germline V CDR1 and CDR2: MGHRA, YSYEKL. CDR3 region: CASSQVIGLEAFF. CDR3 coding DNA: TGCGCCAGCAGCCAAGTTATCGGTCTTGAAGCTTTCTTT.

Worth noting for this clone: Other DNA sequences within the sample encode an identical CDR3. The J gene is TRBJ1-1, the V gene TRBV28; D not certain. From germline, CDR1 is MDHEN and CDR2 SYDVKM. The CDR3 has 12 amino acids. Trimming removed 1 base from V and 6 bases from J, with 6 bases in between. This chain's CDR3 is CASSLSGAEAFF. The CDR3 DNA sequence: TGTGCCAGCAGTTTATCGGGCGCTGAAGCTTTCTTT. Drawing the rest from reference TRBV28 and TRBJ1-1, the complete variable domain is DVKVTQSSRYLVKRTGEKVFLECVQDMDHENMFWYRQDPGLGLRLIYFSYDVKMKEKGDIPEGYSVSREKKERFSLILESASTNQTSMYLCASSLSGAEAFFGQGTRLTVV.

Concerning this clone: Other DNA sequences in this sample translate to the same CDR3. V usage is TRBV28 and J usage is TRBJ2-5; D is unclear. The CDR3 covers 12 residues. Looked up from germline, CDR1 is MDHEN and CDR2 is SYDVKM. V lost 4 bases and J 5 bases, leaving 8 bases between the germline ends. The CDR3 reads CASSSSPETQYF. The CDR3 bases are TGTGCCAGCAGTTCAAGCCCTGAGACCCAGTACTTC.

The chain carries TRBV7-2 and TRBJ2-6; no definite D call. Germline V gene data show CDR1 as SGHTA and CDR2 as FQGNSA. Trimming cost V 5 bases and J 0 bases, with 14 bases left between them. This CDR3 comprises 17 residues. CDR3 in amino acids: CASSPQTRTSGANVLTF. CDR3 coding DNA: TGTGCCAGCAGCCCCCAGACACGAACCTCTGGGGCCAACGTCCTGACTTTC.

The chain has TRBV9 and TRBJ2-7, with 9 nucleotides matching TRBD2. The CDR3 has 15 amino acids. V lost 0 bases and J lost 4; bases outside the gene matches: 5. Germline CDR1 SGDLS, CDR2 YYNGEE. The CDR3 is CASSVGAGGVYEQYF. For the CDR3, the DNA is TGTGCCAGCAGCGTAGGAGCGGGAGGAGTGTACGAGCAGTACTTC.

On this clone: Other nucleotide sequences in the sample specify the same CDR3. V is TRBV7-2 and J is TRBJ2-7; the D gene is possibly TRBD2 (6 bases). The germline gives CDR1 SGHTA, CDR2 FQGNSA. The CDR3 length is 14 residues. Trimming stripped 1 base from V and 4 bases from J, with 11 bases between. The CDR3, as DNA: TGTGCCAGCAGCTTAGAAGCGGGTACATACGAGCAGTACTTC. Residues: CASSLEAGTYEQYF.

As to this clone: Other DNA sequences from this sample encode an identical CDR3 as well. V gene TRBV27 combines with J gene TRBJ1-2, with a tentative D call TRBD1 (6 bases). Per the germline V gene, CDR1 is MNHEY and CDR2 is SMNVEV (reference sequence). The CDR3 extends over 14 amino acids. The germline V and J ends were trimmed by 0 bases and 4 bases, with 9 bases remaining between them. DNA of the CDR3: TGTGCCAGCAGTTTATCACAGGGATCCTATGGCTACACCTTC. Translated: CASSLSQGSYGYTF.

The chain carries TRBV18 and TRBJ2-3, with D unclear. The germline V and J ends were trimmed by 7 bases and 1 base, with 9 bases remaining between them. Germline-derived CDR1 and CDR2 are KGHSH and LQKENI. The CDR3 totals 13 residues. CDR3 in amino acids: CASLRDRTDTQYF. CDR3 bases: TGTGCCAGCTTAAGAGACCGCACAGATACGCAGTATTTT.